The rows below give T cell receptor beta chains drawn from one sample of a study of blood T cells in healthy people across ages. A single record per CDR3 protein comes from TCRdb applying MiXCR to the 5' RACE reads. The top ten clones hold about 11% of a sample with roughly 1.6 million distinct CDR3 sequences, roughly 32% of them seen once. The sample comprised blood. These receptors were obtained from a woman aged 25 to 45 in good health. The CDR3 runs from the conserved cysteine through the conserved F or W. A D gene is named only where the DNA matches it firmly.

d_call v_call cdr3_aa
TRBD2 TRBV20-1 CSARGASGRRTDTQYF
- TRBV29-1 CGVLQGFGTEAFF
TRBD1 TRBV27 CASSGTDTYEQYF
- TRBV2 CASKLDRTSYNEQFF
- TRBV20-1 CSARTPGMEQYF
- TRBV9 CASSALFRGDTQYF
TRBD2 TRBV27 CASSFPREGHFEQYF
- TRBV27 CASTSRVSEAFF
TRBD1 TRBV7-9 CASSSPRTGVSAEAFF
TRBD1 TRBV5-1 CASTSDRVVTEAFF
TRBD1 TRBV2 CASSPGQGYSNEQFF
TRBD2 TRBV7-3 CASSLNGPGLVNEQFF
TRBD2 TRBV29-1 CSVEDGRQSTDTQYF
- TRBV2 CDSTDQFLGQNGEKLFF
- TRBV3-1 CASSEGRTLSQYF
TRBD1 TRBV28 CASSHRTGQLVDTQYF